Presented here are 31 T cell receptor beta chains from one specimen sequenced in a study of blood T cell repertoires in COVID-19 (dated by TCRdb to about 2020). Library prep was done by the immunoSEQ multiplex PCR assay. In its TCRdb copy, this immuneACCESS table keeps in-frame sequences only and misses some clones. Where compared with another copy, unresolved V genes explain less than half of these, and the others have no known cause. The table for this sample lists approximately 66,000 clones; around 87% of them were counted only once. Of the sample, around 6.3% is held by the ten largest clones. The sequencing input was peripheral blood. Receptors originate from a man aged 60 to 69 with acute or convalescent COVID-19.

This clone was counted only a few times. Here the CDR3 DNA reads TGTGCCAGCAGCCAAGAAGGGCAGGGTGCCTACAATGAGCAGTTCTTC. Protein sequence: CASSQEGQGAYNEQFF. The V call is TRBV4-2, the J call TRBJ2-1; a possible D gene is TRBD1 (5 bases). V was shortened by 0 bases and J by 2 bases, with 11 bases between the two germline ends. This CDR3 has 16 residues. Germline V CDR1 and CDR2: LGHNA, YNFKEQ.

The V and J genes are TRBV24-1 and TRBJ1-1, with D tentatively TRBD1 (5 bases). Trimming left V 7 bases short and J 6 bases short, with 20 bases between. CDR1 and CDR2 from the germline V gene are KGHDR and SFDVKD. The CDR3 has 15 residues. The CDR3 DNA reads TGTGCCACCAGGGGCCCGGGGGGGGAGGACGCTGAAGCTTTCTTT. Its protein product is CATRGPGGEDAEAFF.

The chain uses TRBV12-5 and TRBJ1-4; D is possibly TRBD1 (5 bases). CDR1 is LGHNT, CDR2 FRNRAP, per germline. The CDR3 length is 13 residues. Trimming took off 7 bases at V and 7 bases at J, with 13 bases between the two ends. CDR3 sequence reads: CASAHPQGEKLFF. The CDR3 nucleotides are TGTGCTAGTGCCCACCCCCAGGGTGAAAAACTGTTTTTT.

This sequence joins TRBV7-9 and TRBJ2-2, with a possible D match to TRBD1 (5 bases). With 8 bases removed from V and 2 bases from J, the gap between germline ends came to 15 bases. Germline assignment: CDR1 SEHNR and CDR2 FQNEAQ (reference sequence). The CDR3 is 15 amino acids. The CDR3 region has the DNA TGTGCCAGCGCTTCAGAACAGGTTAACACCGGGGAGCTGTTTTTT. As protein: CASASEQVNTGELFF. Full variable domain (outside the CDR3, taken from reference TRBV7-9 and TRBJ2-2): DTGVSQNPRHKITKRGQNVTFRCDPISEHNRLYWYRQTLGQGPEFLTYFQNEAQLEKSRLLSDRFSAERPKGSFSTLEIQRTEQGDSAMYLCASASEQVNTGELFFGEGSRLTVL.

The CDR3 DNA follows: TGCGCCAGCAGCCAAGATGATTTGACAGGGGCGGCTAATGAGCAGTTCTTC. As protein: CASSQDDLTGAANEQFF. J is TRBJ2-1 and V is TRBV4-3; the match to TRBD1 covers 8 bases. Germline V gives CDR1 LGHNA, CDR2 YSLEER. The CDR3 is made up of 17 amino acids. Trimming took 0 bases from V and 7 from J; bases not matched to a gene: 11.

A few counts support this clone. This chain links TRBV7-6 with TRBJ2-5; weak D call: TRBD1 (6 bases). The V end was cut by 4 bases, the J end by 6 bases, with 18 bases between. CDR3 length: 15 amino acids. The germline CDR1 and CDR2 sequences are SGHVS and FNYEAQ. CDR3 loop: CASSSEQGTRKTQYF. The DNA of the CDR3 is TGTGCCAGCAGCTCCGAGCAGGGGACGAGGAAGACCCAGTACTTC.

This clone showed up just once. The chain links TRBV21-1 to TRBJ2-3; TRBD1 is taken as the D call from the table, unchecked against the DNA. TRBV21-1 is annotated as a pseudogene. The CDR3 covers 16 residues. The CDR3 DNA is TGTGCCAGCAGCAGCCGGACAGGGTGCACCGCAGATACGCAGTATTTT. Protein product: CASSSRTGCTADTQYF.

The table lists this clone with a few counts. The chain recombines TRBV7-6 with TRBJ2-2, with TRBD2 identical over 14 bases. The CDR3 covers 18 residues. Trimming cost V 5 bases and J 1 base; bases outside gene matches: 6. The germline gives CDR1 SGHVS, CDR2 FNYEAQ. CDR3 in amino acids: CASSLIGTSGGNTGELFF. CDR3 DNA sequence: TGTGCCAGCAGCCTGATCGGGACTAGCGGGGGGAACACCGGGGAGCTGTTTTTT.

V usage is TRBV29-1 and J usage is TRBJ1-2, with D possibly TRBD1 on 6 matching bases. Germline CDR1 reads SQVTM; CDR2 reads ANQGSEA. The CDR3 is 13 amino acids. V was clipped by 7 bases and J by 8 bases, with 20 bases between them. CDR3 loop: CSAGDTPIEGYTF. The CDR3 DNA follows: TGCAGCGCTGGGGACACCCCGATTGAAGGCTACACCTTC. The full variable domain, completed using reference TRBV29-1 and TRBJ1-2, is SAVISQKPSRDICQRGTSLTIQCQVDSQVTMMFWYRQQPGQSLTLIATANQGSEATYESGFVIDKFPISRPNLTFSTLTVSNMSPEDSSIYLCSAGDTPIEGYTFGSGTRLTVV.

The V gene is TRBV4-3, the J gene TRBJ2-2; D may be TRBD2 (7 bases). V lost 0 bases and J lost 4, with 15 bases in between. CDR3 length: 17 amino acids. Per the germline V gene, CDR1 is LGHNA and CDR2 is YSLEER. The CDR3 region is CASSQDLAGATTGELFF. The CDR3 region has the DNA TGCGCCAGCAGCCAAGATCTGGCGGGGGCCACCACCGGGGAGCTGTTTTTT.

The chain employs TRBV19 and TRBJ1-2; 8 nucleotides agree with TRBD1. The CDR3 totals 13 residues. J was trimmed by 6 bases and V by 6 bases; bases with no gene match: 6. The germline V gene encodes CDR1 LNHDA and CDR2 SQIVND (reference sequence). CDR3: CASSYPGQDGYTF. The CDR3 DNA reads as TGTGCCAGTAGCTATCCGGGACAGGATGGCTACACCTTC.

The rearrangement joins TRBV11-2 to TRBJ2-7; tentatively, D is TRBD1 (5 bases). The CDR3 runs to 14 residues. V lost 5 bases and J 4 bases, leaving 15 bases between the germline ends. CDR1 and CDR2 (germline): SGHAT, FQNNGV. The CDR3 DNA reads TGTGCCAGCAGCAGCAGACAGATACAATACGAGCAGTACTTC. Protein: CASSSRQIQYEQYF.

V gene TRBV5-4 combines with J gene TRBJ2-7; TRBD2 agrees at 7 bases. The CDR3 totals 15 residues. CDR1 and CDR2 from the germline V gene are SGHNT and YYREEE (reference sequence). V lost 0 bases to trimming and J lost 4 bases; unmatched junction nucleotides: 7. CDR3 protein: CASSLALTGGYEQYF. The CDR3 DNA is TGTGCCAGCAGCTTGGCCCTTACGGGGGGTTACGAGCAGTACTTC.

The chain employs TRBV21-1 and TRBJ2-6; whether TRBD1, the table's D call, matches the DNA was not checked. TRBV21-1 is termed a pseudogene. This CDR3 is built from 19 residues. This CDR3 reads CASKLGLQAATSGANVLTF. The DNA of the CDR3 is TGTGCCAGCAAACTGGGGTTACAGGCGGCCACCTCTGGGGCCAACGTCCTGACTTTC.

This chain connects TRBV19 to TRBJ2-2, with TRBD2 matching over 8 bases. The J segment lost 2 bases and the V segment lost 4 bases, leaving 6 bases of the junction unmatched. Per the germline V gene, CDR1 is LNHDA and CDR2 is SQIVND (reference sequence). This CDR3 comprises 16 residues. CDR3 nucleotides: TGTGCCAGTAGTACAACGGGGGGGACAAACACCGGGGAGCTGTTTTTT. Residues: CASSTTGGTNTGELFF.

The chain carries TRBV7-2 and TRBJ1-1; no clear D. V was pared by 5 bases and J by 6 bases, with 13 bases between. Per the germline V gene, CDR1 is SGHTA and CDR2 is FQGNSA. The CDR3 contains 13 residues. DNA for the CDR3: TGTGCCAGCAGCCCCGGGATCCGCCCTGAAGCTTTCTTT. Its protein product is CASSPGIRPEAFF.

This chain uses TRBV6-5 with TRBJ2-1; D is perhaps TRBD1 (5 bases). This CDR3 contains 13 residues. The V end lost 4 bases, the J end lost 8 bases, and 12 bases lay between the germline ends. Germline V CDR1 and CDR2: MNHEY, SVGAGI. The CDR3 bases are TGTGCCAGCAGTTCCAGCCAGGGCGATGAGCAGTTCTTC. The encoded protein is CASSSSQGDEQFF.

The rearrangement uses TRBV4-3 and TRBJ2-3; D perhaps matches TRBD2 (6 bases). Trimming removed 5 bases from V and 10 bases from J, with 22 bases in between. Germline values: CDR1 LGHNA, CDR2 YSLEER. The CDR3 consists of 15 residues. CDR3 residues: CASSGFGRTGGAQYF. CDR3 DNA sequence: TGCGCCAGCAGCGGATTTGGCAGGACCGGAGGGGCGCAGTATTTT.

The chain joins TRBV5-6 to TRBJ2-6; the match to TRBD1 covers 7 bases. CDR3 length: 14 residues. The germline gives CDR1 SGHDT, CDR2 YYEEEE. J lost 2 bases, V lost 7 bases, and 3 bases had no gene match. The CDR3 sequence: CASGQGAGANVLTF. The CDR3, as DNA: TGTGCCAGCGGCCAGGGGGCTGGGGCCAACGTCCTGACTTTC.

This clone showed up just once. The chain recombines TRBV7-9 with TRBJ1-2; TRBD1 matches 10 bases. The germline CDR1 and CDR2 sequences are SEHNR and FQNEAQ (reference sequence). CDR3 size: 16 residues. V lost 5 bases to trimming and J lost 2 bases; unmatched junction nucleotides: 8. CDR3 bases: TGTGCCAGCAGCGCGGTCCAGGGACAGGGGAACTATGGCTACACCTTC. Amino acid sequence: CASSAVQGQGNYGYTF.

The J gene is TRBJ2-7, the V gene TRBV18; a weak D match, TRBD1 (5 bases). The germline CDR1 and CDR2 sequences are KGHSH and LQKENI. The length of the CDR3 is 13 residues. V was trimmed by 1 base and J by 4 bases, leaving 8 bases between them. The CDR3: CASSPQTGYEQYF. For the CDR3, the DNA is TGTGCCAGCTCACCACAAACAGGATACGAGCAGTACTTC.

Only one count was recorded for this clone. The chain employs TRBV10-3 and TRBJ1-2; no reliable D call. Germline V gene lookup returns CDR1 ENHRY and CDR2 SYGVKD. V lost 6 bases and J 6 bases, leaving 14 bases between the germline ends. This CDR3 is 13 amino acids long. CDR3 DNA sequence: TGTGCCATCAGCGGTACCGGGTTAAATGGCTACACCTTC. Translation: CAISGTGLNGYTF.

The chain carries TRBV10-3 and TRBJ2-2, with D possibly matching TRBD1 (6 bases). This CDR3 comprises 16 residues. CDR1 is ENHRY and CDR2 is SYGVKD in the germline V gene. The V and J ends lost 7 bases and 2 bases respectively, with 17 bases between them. The CDR3 sequence is CAINRRQDLNTGELFF. The CDR3 nucleotides read TGTGCCATCAACCGACGACAGGACCTAAACACCGGGGAGCTGTTTTTT.

V usage is TRBV6-4 and J usage is TRBJ2-3; maybe TRBD2 (5 bases). V was trimmed by 6 bases and J by 1 base, leaving 11 bases between them. Germline V gives CDR1 MRHNA, CDR2 SNTAGT. This CDR3 contains 14 residues. CDR3 nucleotide sequence: TGTGCCAGCAGACGGACTGTGCGCACAGATACGCAGTATTTT. It yields the protein CASRRTVRTDTQYF.

The CDR3 DNA reads TGTGCCGCCGGAGCCGGCGGGGGGTGGGAGACCCAGTACTTC. Translation gives CAAGAGGGWETQYF. The gene calls are TRBV7-2 and TRBJ2-5; 8 bases fit TRBD2. CDR3 length: 14 amino acids. Germline V gene sequence: CDR1 SGHTA, CDR2 FQGNSA. The ends lost 11 bases at V and 5 bases at J; junction bases unmatched: 13.

This chain connects TRBV5-5 to TRBJ1-4; 7 bases align to TRBD1. Germline V lookup: CDR1 SGHKS, CDR2 YYEKEE (reference sequence). There are 17 residues in the CDR3. After removal of 0 bases from V and 0 bases from J, the junction contained 5 bases not matched to a gene. The CDR3: CASSLVQGVATNEKLFF. DNA of the CDR3: TGTGCCAGCAGCTTGGTGCAGGGGGTGGCAACTAATGAAAAACTGTTTTTT. Full variable domain (rest looked up from reference TRBV5-5 and TRBJ1-4): DAGVTQSPTHLIKTRGQQVTLRCSPISGHKSVSWYQQVLGQGPQFIFQYYEKEERGRGNFPDRFSARQFPNYSSELNVNALLLGDSALYLCASSLVQGVATNEKLFFGSGTQLSVL.

The chain joins TRBV2 to TRBJ1-4, with D possibly matching TRBD1 (5 bases). This CDR3 contains 13 residues. From germline, CDR1 is SNHLY and CDR2 FYNNEI. Deletions cut 5 bases from V and 7 bases from J, with 11 bases between. The CDR3 sequence: CASSYDRGEKLFF. DNA of the CDR3: TGTGCCAGCAGTTATGACAGAGGTGAAAAACTGTTTTTT.

This chain connects TRBV19 to TRBJ1-2, with a tentative D call TRBD1 (5 bases). Germline V lookup: CDR1 LNHDA, CDR2 SQIVND (reference sequence). CDR3 length: 13 residues. V shed 3 bases and J shed 2 bases, with 7 bases lying between them. The CDR3 reads CASSMQGNYGYTF. The CDR3 bases are TGTGCCAGTAGTATGCAGGGAAACTATGGCTACACCTTC.

In DNA, the CDR3 is TGTGCCAGCAGCCGGACAGGGGGCTATGGCTACACCTTC. Amino acids: CASSRTGGYGYTF. J is TRBJ1-2 and V is TRBV3-1 (or the pseudogene TRBV3-2); 10 positions match TRBD1. The germline V gene has CDR1 LGHDT and CDR2 YNNKEL (reference sequence). CDR3 length equals 13 residues. V gave up 4 bases and J gave up 4 bases; unmatched junction bases: 0.

The chain combines TRBV11-2 with TRBJ2-1; 9 nucleotides agree with TRBD2. Germline V lookup: CDR1 SGHAT, CDR2 FQNNGV. This CDR3 comprises 16 residues. V lost 5 bases, J lost 7 bases, and 12 bases stayed unmatched. The CDR3 DNA reads as TGTGCCAGCAGCCTCCGGGCAGCGGGGGGCCCGAATGAGCAGTTCTTC. This sequence encodes CASSLRAAGGPNEQFF.

This clone was picked up one time. The CDR3 region is CAWSPLAGTAYGYTF. In DNA form, the CDR3 reads TGTGCCTGGAGCCCCTTGGCGGGGACAGCCTATGGCTACACCTTC. The chain carries TRBV30 and TRBJ1-2; 7 nucleotides line up with TRBD1. J gave up 4 bases and V 3 bases, and 11 bases lay outside the gene matches. The V gene's germline CDR1 is GTSNPN and CDR2 SVGIG (reference sequence). CDR3 length: 15 residues.